This TCR beta chain emerged from a study of read filtering for tumor transcriptome and immune sequencing. Molecular barcoded adaptors covering alpha/delta and beta/gamma chains were used on roughly 400 ng RNA. MiXCR, run by TCRdb on the reads, gives a single entry per CDR3 protein. The data contain around 38,000 distinct CDR3 sequences, approximately 15% of them singletons. The sample holds a few counts of this clonotype. The specimen was a population of CD138-negative cells sorted from bone marrow. The TCR comes from a donor aged 40 or older with multiple myeloma.

The CDR3 DNA reads TGTGCCAGCAGCTCTTCAGTCGGGTACGAGCAGTACTTC. Its protein product is CASSSSVGYEQYF. The genes are TRBV7-2 and TRBJ2-7; no clear D. The CDR3 totals 13 residues. V shed 4 bases and J shed 4 bases, with 11 bases lying between them. Germline V gene lookup returns CDR1 SGHTA and CDR2 FQGNSA. Variable domain in full (rest from reference TRBV7-2 and TRBJ2-7): GAGVSQSPSNKVTEKGKDVELRCDPISGHTALYWYRQSLGQGLEFLIYFQGNSAPDKSGLPSDRFSAERTGGSVSTLTIQRTQQEDSAVYLCASSSSVGYEQYFGPGTRLTVT.